The 23 T cell receptor beta chains reported below all come from one sample, sequenced in a study of CD8 T cells in Susac syndrome. An amount of RNA that ranged from 0.5 to 1 ug was reverse transcribed with random hexamers. TCRdb called the immunoSEQ multiplex PCR reads again in MiXCR, with one record for every CDR3 protein. Of approximately 230,000 distinct CDR3 sequences listed, 93% are singletons. Sequenced input: CD4+ T cells from PBMCs. Receptor source: a human donor with multiple sclerosis.

The V gene is TRBV18, the J gene TRBJ2-2, with a tentative D call TRBD2 (6 bases). The CDR3 extends over 14 amino acids. CDR1 is KGHSH and CDR2 is LQKENI in the germline V gene. V gave up 4 bases and J gave up 3 bases, with 9 bases separating them. CDR3 sequence reads: CASSRTKDTGELFF. The CDR3 DNA sequence: TGTGCCAGCTCACGGACTAAGGACACCGGGGAGCTGTTTTTT.

The chain recombines TRBV2 with TRBJ1-3; D is uncertain. CDR1 SNHLY and CDR2 FYNNEI come from the germline V gene. This CDR3 has 13 amino acids. V shed 8 bases and J shed 4 bases, with 12 bases lying between them. CDR3 loop: CASGRSRGNTIYF. CDR3 coding DNA: TGTGCCAGCGGGAGATCGCGGGGAAACACCATATATTTT.

CDR3 nucleotides: TGTGCCAGCAGACCAGGGGACAAAGAGACCCAGTACTTC. Translating it yields CASRPGDKETQYF. The chain recombines TRBV28 with TRBJ2-5, with D maybe TRBD1 (6 bases). Germline lookup yields CDR1 MDHEN and CDR2 SYDVKM. The CDR3 has 13 residues. V lost 6 bases to trimming and J lost 3 bases, with 11 bases between them.

Only a few counts were recorded for this clonotype. The V gene is TRBV15, the J gene TRBJ2-5; D is unresolved. Trimming removed 3 bases at V and 4 bases at J, with 6 bases between. Germline CDR1 is LNHNV and CDR2 is YYDKDF (reference sequence). CDR3 length: 12 residues. In DNA, the CDR3 is TGTGCCACCAGCAGGGGATTAGAGACCCAGTACTTC. Amino acids: CATSRGLETQYF.

V usage is TRBV21-1 and J usage is TRBJ2-7; the DNA was not used to check the table's D call, TRBD1. TRBV21-1 is a pseudogene. This CDR3 is built from 11 residues. CDR3 sequence (DNA): TGTGCCAGCAGCTCCCGAAGGTGGCAGTACGTC. It is translated as CASSSRRWQYV.

The V gene is TRBV9, the J gene TRBJ2-2, with TRBD2 matching 9 bases. Germline loops: CDR1 SGDLS, CDR2 YYNGEE. CDR3 size: 16 residues. Trimming took 1 base from V and 2 from J; bases not matched to a gene: 3. The CDR3 DNA is TGTGCCAGCAGCGTAACAGCGGGGGGAAACACCGGGGAGCTGTTTTTT. Translating it yields CASSVTAGGNTGELFF.

This chain joins TRBV4-1 and TRBJ2-7; tentative D call: TRBD2 (5 bases). V dropped 3 bases and J dropped 3 bases, with 9 bases sitting between them. CDR3 length: 13 amino acids. Germline loops: CDR1 MGHRA, CDR2 YSYEKL. The CDR3 DNA reads as TGCGCCAGCAGCCAGGACTTGTACTACGAGCAGTACGTC. Protein product: CASSQDLYYEQYV.

V is TRBV30 and J is TRBJ2-3; the match to TRBD2 covers 7 bases. CDR1 and CDR2 (germline): GTSNPN, SVGIG (reference sequence). The CDR3 extends over 14 amino acids. The V and J ends lost 4 bases and 3 bases, in that order; junction bases with no gene match: 7. CDR3 nucleotides: TGTGCCTGGAACCGGGGCGGGAGTACAGATACGCAGTATTTT. Protein: CAWNRGGSTDTQYF.

This rearrangement joins TRBV7-9 to TRBJ2-4; 10 positions match TRBD2. V was pared by 6 bases and J by 5 bases, with 13 bases of the junction left unmatched. The CDR3 extends over 17 amino acids. From germline, CDR1 is SEHNR and CDR2 FQNEAQ (reference sequence). CDR3 DNA: TGTGCCAGCAGTTACCCGAAGGGTGGACTAGCGGAAAACATTCAGTACTTC. It specifies CASSYPKGGLAENIQYF.

This clonotype turned up a few times. The CDR3 sequence is CASSLDGAHYEQYF. The CDR3 coding sequence is TGCGCCAGCAGCTTGGATGGGGCCCACTACGAGCAGTACTTC. The V gene is TRBV5-1, the J gene TRBJ2-7; tentatively, D is TRBD1 (5 bases). V lost 0 bases and J 3 bases, leaving 10 bases between the germline ends. The CDR3 sequence is 14 residues long. Germline V gene lookup returns CDR1 SGHRS and CDR2 YFSETQ.

There are a few counts of this clonotype. The J gene is TRBJ2-3, the V gene TRBV7-9; 12 nucleotides align to TRBD2. The V gene's germline CDR1 is SEHNR and CDR2 FQNEAQ (reference sequence). The J segment lost 0 bases and the V segment lost 5 bases, leaving 3 bases of the junction unmatched. The CDR3 runs 16 residues. The CDR3 sequence is CASSPGLAGSTDTQYF. The CDR3 DNA reads as TGTGCCAGCAGCCCCGGACTAGCGGGGAGCACAGATACGCAGTATTTT.

The chain links TRBV2 to TRBJ2-5; the D gene could be TRBD1 or TRBD2 (5 bases each). The ends were cut back, 6 bases at V and 6 bases at J, with 14 bases in the middle. The CDR3 has 13 residues. Per germline, CDR1 SNHLY and CDR2 FYNNEI. The CDR3 spells CASRGRDGKTQYF. The CDR3 bases are TGTGCCAGCAGGGGAAGGGACGGGAAGACCCAGTACTTC.

Only one count was recorded for this clonotype. The rearrangement uses TRBV10-3 and TRBJ1-2; a possible D gene is TRBD1 (5 bases). Germline V lookup: CDR1 ENHRY, CDR2 SYGVKD. Trimming pared 8 bases from V and 8 bases from J, leaving 15 bases between. CDR3 length: 12 residues. In nucleotides, the CDR3 is TGTGCCATCTGGGACGGGATTGAGGGCTACACCTTC. Protein sequence: CAIWDGIEGYTF.

The CDR3: CSAGTDYNSPLHF. The CDR3 DNA follows: TGCAGCGCGGGGACAGACTATAATTCACCCCTCCACTTT. The chain couples TRBV29-1 to TRBJ1-6, with 7 nucleotides matching TRBD1. The length of the CDR3 is 13 residues. The germline gives CDR1 SQVTM, CDR2 ANQGSEA. V dropped 7 bases and J dropped 3; count of bases not matched to a gene: 3. Full variable domain (rest looked up from reference TRBV29-1 and TRBJ1-6): SAVISQKPSRDICQRGTSLTIQCQVDSQVTMMFWYRQQPGQSLTLIATANQGSEATYESGFVIDKFPISRPNLTFSTLTVSNMSPEDSSIYLCSAGTDYNSPLHFGNGTRLTVT.

This chain joins TRBV9 and TRBJ1-1, with 9 bases lining up with TRBD1. CDR1 and CDR2 from the germline V gene are SGDLS and YYNGEE. The CDR3 is made up of 17 amino acids. J was trimmed by 4 bases and V by 4 bases; bases with no gene match: 14. The CDR3 DNA sequence: TGTGCCAGCAGCCCCCCGGGACAGGGATGGGGTGGCACTGAAGCTTTCTTT. Translated: CASSPPGQGWGGTEAFF.

The V call is TRBV7-9, the J call TRBJ2-2; D ambiguous. V dropped 5 bases and J dropped 6 bases, with 10 bases sitting between them. Germline assignment: CDR1 SEHNR and CDR2 FQNEAQ (reference sequence). The length of the CDR3 is 13 residues. Here the CDR3 DNA reads TGTGCCAGCAGCCCGGTTTCGGCCGGGGAGCTGTTTTTT. It encodes CASSPVSAGELFF.

The V call is TRBV11-1, the J call TRBJ2-1, with 8 bases matching TRBD2. Trimming at V came to 5 bases and at J to 8 bases, leaving 17 bases not matched to a gene. The CDR3 spans 17 residues. CDR1 is SGHAT and CDR2 is FQDESV in the germline V gene (reference sequence). The CDR3 DNA follows: TGTGCCAGCAGCCCTCGCCTTTACGGGAGGGCCTCCGATGAGCAGTTCTTC. This translates into CASSPRLYGRASDEQFF.

Written as DNA, the CDR3 is TGTGCCACCACTTCGATAGGAAGGACTGAAGCTTTCTTT. This sequence encodes CATTSIGRTEAFF. The J gene is TRBJ1-1, the V gene TRBV10-3; no clear D. The CDR3 contains 13 residues. The germline gives CDR1 ENHRY, CDR2 SYGVKD. The V end lost 10 bases, the J end lost 5 bases, and 17 bases lay between the germline ends.

The chain couples TRBV7-2 to TRBJ1-1; D is undetermined. Germline loops: CDR1 SGHTA, CDR2 FQGNSA. The CDR3 totals 14 residues. Between the trimmed V and J ends, which lost 2 bases and 4 bases, there was a span of 11 bases. CDR3 in amino acids: CASSLKRLATEAFF. The DNA for the CDR3 is TGTGCCAGCAGCTTAAAAAGGTTGGCCACTGAAGCTTTCTTT. Full variable domain (remainder filled in from reference TRBV7-2 and TRBJ1-1): GAGVSQSPSNKVTEKGKDVELRCDPISGHTALYWYRQSLGQGLEFLIYFQGNSAPDKSGLPSDRFSAERTGGSVSTLTIQRTQQEDSAVYLCASSLKRLATEAFFGQGTRLTVV.

The chain is built from TRBV29-1 and TRBJ2-7; TRBD2 matches 9 bases. CDR1 and CDR2 from the germline V gene are SQVTM and ANQGSEA. There are 13 residues in the CDR3. V lost 4 bases and J lost 2; bases outside the gene matches: 3. In DNA form, the CDR3 reads TGCAGCGTTGGGCTAGCGGGGACCTACGAGCAGTACTTC. Protein: CSVGLAGTYEQYF.

This clonotype showed up just once. This chain links TRBV19 with TRBJ2-5; tentative D call: TRBD2 (6 bases). Germline loops: CDR1 LNHDA, CDR2 SQIVND (reference sequence). This CDR3 has 14 amino acids. Trimming removed 4 bases at V and 5 bases at J, with 14 bases between. The CDR3 loop is CASSSFGGVETQYF. In DNA form, the CDR3 reads TGTGCCAGTAGTAGCTTCGGGGGTGTGGAGACCCAGTACTTC. The variable domain in full, with the rest retrieved from reference TRBV19 and TRBJ2-5, is DGGITQSPKYLFRKEGQNVTLSCEQNLNHDAMYWYRQDPGQGLRLIYYSQIVNDFQKGDIAEGYSVSREKKESFPLTVTSAQKNPTAFYLCASSSFGGVETQYFGPGTRLLVL.

J is TRBJ2-3 and V is TRBV5-6; D is perhaps TRBD1 (5 bases). The CDR3 runs to 11 residues. In germline, CDR1 is SGHDT, CDR2 YYEEEE. The ends were cut back, 4 bases at V and 9 bases at J, with 9 bases in the middle. This CDR3 is CASSAPGTQYF. In DNA, the CDR3 is TGTGCCAGCAGCGCCCCAGGGACGCAGTATTTT. Combining the CDR3 with reference TRBV5-6 and TRBJ2-3 gives the whole variable domain DAGVTQSPTHLIKTRGQQVTLRCSPKSGHDTVSWYQQALGQGPQFIFQYYEEEERQRGNFPDRFSGHQFPNYSSELNVNALLLGDSALYLCASSAPGTQYFGPGTRLTVL.

The rearrangement joins TRBV11-3 to TRBJ1-3; D not resolved. The V gene's germline CDR1 is SGHNT and CDR2 YENEEA. V shed 1 base and J shed 8 bases, with 18 bases lying between them. The CDR3 is made up of 16 amino acids. The CDR3 loop reads CASSLGAGRRKDTIYF. In nucleotides, the CDR3 is TGTGCCAGCAGCTTAGGGGCCGGGCGGCGGAAAGACACCATATATTTT.